What follows are 22 T cell receptor beta chains derived from one specimen sequenced in a study of regulatory dendritic cells for organ transplantation. Method: immunoSEQ multiplex PCR; TCRdb's copy keeps in-frame clones and lacks some. The sample shows around 29,000 clones, about four fifths of them seen only once. The specimen sequenced was naive CD8+ T cells from blood. As for subset: CD45RA+ naive T cells. These TCRs come from a human donor in good health.

The rearrangement uses TRBV4-1 and TRBJ2-1; tentative D call: TRBD2 (6 bases). The germline V and J ends were trimmed by 0 bases and 8 bases, with 11 bases remaining between them. The CDR3 totals 14 residues. The germline gives CDR1 MGHRA, CDR2 YSYEKL. The CDR3 coding sequence is TGCGCCAGCAGCCAAGAGGAAAGGGAGGATGAGCAGTTCTTC. Amino acid sequence: CASSQEEREDEQFF.

The rearrangement joins TRBV7-9 to TRBJ2-5; 8 bases map to TRBD1. V was clipped by 3 bases and J by 4 bases; unmatched bases: 7. The CDR3 spans 15 residues. Germline V gene sequence: CDR1 SEHNR, CDR2 FQNEAQ (reference sequence). CDR3 amino acids: CASSFSGTGGETQYF. DNA of the CDR3: TGTGCCAGCAGCTTCAGTGGTACAGGGGGAGAGACCCAGTACTTC. The whole variable domain, remainder taken from reference TRBV7-9 and TRBJ2-5, is DTGVSQNPRHKITKRGQNVTFRCDPISEHNRLYWYRQTLGQGPEFLTYFQNEAQLEKSRLLSDRFSAERPKGSFSTLEIQRTEQGDSAMYLCASSFSGTGGETQYFGPGTRLLVL.

The chain uses TRBV6-5 and TRBJ1-1, with D maybe TRBD1 (5 bases). This CDR3 has 15 residues. Trimming pared 2 bases from V and 0 bases from J, leaving 10 bases between. Germline V CDR1 and CDR2: MNHEY, SVGAGI. In nucleotides, the CDR3 is TGTGCCAGCAGTTACGGGGGGGGGATGAACACTGAAGCTTTCTTT. This sequence encodes CASSYGGGMNTEAFF.

This chain connects TRBV4-1 to TRBJ2-7, with TRBD1 matching 7 bases. J lost 0 bases, V lost 0 bases, and 2 bases had no gene match. Germline CDR1 reads MGHRA; CDR2 reads YSYEKL. The CDR3 totals 15 residues. Here the CDR3 reads CASSQDRDSSYEQYF. The CDR3 nucleotides are TGCGCCAGCAGCCAAGACCGGGACAGCTCCTACGAGCAGTACTTC.

V and J are TRBV7-3 and TRBJ2-3; 10 bases align to TRBD2. V lost 5 bases, J lost 2 bases, and 19 bases stayed unmatched. Germline loops: CDR1 SGHTA, CDR2 FQGTGA. The CDR3 consists of 20 residues. The CDR3 DNA reads as TGTGCCAGCAGCGCCATAGCGGGGGGACGCTATAGCACGCACACAGATACGCAGTATTTT. Translated, it gives CASSAIAGGRYSTHTDTQYF. Complete variable domain (other parts from reference TRBV7-3 and TRBJ2-3): GAGVSQTPSNKVTEKGKYVELRCDPISGHTALYWYRQSLGQGPEFLIYFQGTGAADDSGLPNDRFFAVRPEGSVSTLKIQRTERGDSAVYLCASSAIAGGRYSTHTDTQYFGPGTRLTVL.

This clone showed up just once. The rearrangement uses TRBV11-3 and TRBJ1-4, with no clear D. Germline CDR1 SGHNT, CDR2 YENEEA. The V and J ends lost 5 bases and 0 bases respectively, with 10 bases between them. The CDR3 has 15 residues. The chain's CDR3 is CASSGHSATNEKLFF. In nucleotides, the CDR3 is TGTGCCAGCAGCGGGCACAGTGCAACTAATGAAAAACTGTTTTTT.

The chain links TRBV4-3 to TRBJ2-5, with 7 nucleotides matching TRBD2. The CDR3 has 15 amino acids. Trimming removed 0 bases from V and 0 bases from J; junction bases left unmatched: 1. Germline lookup yields CDR1 LGHNA and CDR2 YSLEER. For the CDR3, the DNA is TGCGCCAGCAGCCAAGAGGGACTACACCAAGAGACCCAGTACTTC. This sequence encodes CASSQEGLHQETQYF.

CDR3 in amino acids: CASSPREAGEEKLFF. The CDR3 nucleotides are TGTGCCAGCAGCCCGCGGGAGGCAGGGGAGGAAAAACTGTTTTTT. The gene calls are TRBV7-2 and TRBJ1-4; D is perhaps TRBD1 (6 bases). The CDR3 contains 15 residues. Trimming removed 5 bases at V and 8 bases at J, with 18 bases between. Germline V gene data show CDR1 as SGHTA and CDR2 as FQGNSA.

The chain couples TRBV13 to TRBJ1-1; D might be TRBD1 (6 bases). Trimming cost V 4 bases and J 4 bases, with 22 bases left between them. The CDR3 consists of 17 residues. Germline V gene data show CDR1 as PRHDT and CDR2 as FYEKMQ (reference sequence). CDR3 region: CASSSSGTSGSRTEAFF. The DNA for the CDR3 is TGTGCCAGCAGCTCCTCCGGGACATCAGGAAGTCGCACTGAAGCTTTCTTT.

V gene TRBV7-8 combines with J gene TRBJ1-4; no clear D gene. The V and J ends lost 3 bases and 5 bases respectively, with 16 bases between them. There are 16 residues in the CDR3. The germline gives CDR1 SGHVS, CDR2 FQNEAQ. Here the CDR3 reads CASSLTGTDVNEKLFF. CDR3 DNA: TGTGCCAGCAGCTTGACGGGAACGGATGTCAATGAAAAACTGTTTTTT.

The chain combines TRBV5-1 with TRBJ1-4; D gene uncertain. Trimming shortened V by 7 bases and J by 0 bases, and 19 bases separated the two germline ends. The CDR3 runs to 17 residues. Germline-derived CDR1 and CDR2 are SGHRS and YFSETQ. This CDR3 is CASGPAILVATNEKLFF. The CDR3 DNA reads as TGCGCCAGCGGGCCCGCGATCCTTGTTGCAACTAATGAAAAACTGTTTTTT. The full variable domain, in which reference TRBV5-1 and TRBJ1-4 provide the parts outside the CDR3, is KAGVTQTPRYLIKTRGQQVTLSCSPISGHRSVSWYQQTPGQGLQFLFEYFSETQRNKGNFPGRFSGRQFSNSRSEMNVSTLELGDSALYLCASGPAILVATNEKLFFGSGTQLSVL.

The chain employs TRBV7-7 and TRBJ2-1; TRBD2 matches 9 bases. The germline CDR1 and CDR2 sequences are SSHAT and FNYEAQ (reference sequence). Trimming removed 5 bases from V and 3 bases from J; junction bases left unmatched: 5. The CDR3 has 15 residues. The CDR3 here is CASSEGTSSYNEQFF. Written as DNA, the CDR3 is TGTGCCAGCAGCGAAGGGACTAGCAGCTACAATGAGCAGTTCTTC.

J is TRBJ1-5 and V is TRBV27; TRBD1 matches 9 bases. CDR1 is MNHEY and CDR2 is SMNVEV in the germline V gene (reference sequence). The CDR3 spans 17 residues. V trimming: 0 bases; J trimming: 7 bases; junction bases outside the gene matches: 10. Here the CDR3 DNA reads TGTGCCAGCAGTTTATCGCCCAACAGGGGGCTCGGGCAGCCCCAGCATTTT. Amino acid sequence: CASSLSPNRGLGQPQHF.

This chain uses TRBV4-3 with TRBJ1-4, with D perhaps matching TRBD1 (6 bases). The germline CDR1 and CDR2 sequences are LGHNA and YSLEER. The V gene lost 0 bases and the J gene lost 7 bases, with 15 bases spanning the gap. There are 16 residues in the CDR3. The CDR3 DNA sequence: TGCGCCAGCAGCCAAGATCGGGCGGGGGCGAGTGAAAAACTGTTTTTT. It yields the protein CASSQDRAGASEKLFF.

There are a few counts of this clone. CDR3 loop: CASWTGNTGELFF. The CDR3 DNA follows: TGTGCCAGCTGGACAGGGAACACCGGGGAGCTGTTTTTT. This chain joins TRBV7-9 and TRBJ2-2, with 7 bases that match TRBD1. Germline V CDR1 and CDR2: SEHNR, FQNEAQ (reference sequence). CDR3 length equals 13 residues. J lost 1 base, V lost 8 bases, and 1 base had no gene match.

The chain combines TRBV6-6 with TRBJ1-5; 12 nucleotides align to TRBD1. V lost 5 bases to trimming and J lost 6 bases; unmatched junction nucleotides: 5. Germline V lookup: CDR1 MNHNY, CDR2 SVGAGI (reference sequence). This CDR3 has 15 amino acids. This CDR3 is CASSTGTGGIQPQHF. The DNA for the CDR3 is TGTGCCAGCAGTACGGGGACAGGGGGCATTCAGCCCCAGCATTTT.

Written as DNA, the CDR3 is TGTGCCAGCAGCTTGGGAGGAGACTACAATGAGCAGTTCTTC. It codes for CASSLGGDYNEQFF. This chain links TRBV11-2 with TRBJ2-1; a weak D match, TRBD2 (6 bases). This CDR3 is built from 14 residues. Per the germline V gene, CDR1 is SGHAT and CDR2 is FQNNGV. V lost 3 bases and J 3 bases, leaving 9 bases between the germline ends.

The chain combines TRBV15 with TRBJ2-7; 9 bases align to TRBD1. The CDR3 has 14 residues. V was pared by 5 bases and J by 4 bases, with 6 bases of the junction left unmatched. Germline-derived CDR1 and CDR2 are LNHNV and YYDKDF (reference sequence). The CDR3 nucleotides are TGTGCCACCAGCTGGGGACAGGGTCCGTACGAGCAGTACTTC. It translates to CATSWGQGPYEQYF.

The chain is built from TRBV4-2 and TRBJ1-3, with D unclear. Per germline, CDR1 LGHNA and CDR2 YNFKEQ. This CDR3 contains 15 residues. Deletions cut 0 bases from V and 7 bases from J, with 13 bases between. The CDR3 protein is CASSQDLGTRNTIYF. For the CDR3, the DNA is TGTGCCAGCAGCCAAGATCTTGGCACACGCAACACCATATATTTT.

This clone was observed a single time. V is TRBV11-2 and J is TRBJ2-3; 10 bases match TRBD2. The CDR3 sequence is 15 residues long. Germline V gene lookup returns CDR1 SGHAT and CDR2 FQNNGV. V shed 4 bases, J shed 4 bases, and the junction held 5 bases outside the gene matches. The chain's CDR3 is CASSSLAGAADTQYF. Here the CDR3 DNA reads TGTGCCAGCAGCTCCCTAGCGGGGGCGGCAGATACGCAGTATTTT.

The chain links TRBV5-6 to TRBJ1-1; D not certain. Deletions cut 0 bases from V and 2 bases from J, with 8 bases between. Per the germline V gene, CDR1 is SGHDT and CDR2 is YYEEEE. The CDR3 loop spans 14 amino acids. CDR3 protein: CASSLGRFNTEAFF. CDR3 coding DNA: TGTGCCAGCAGCTTGGGCAGATTTAACACTGAAGCTTTCTTT.

V usage is TRBV9 and J usage is TRBJ1-3, with TRBD1 identical over 8 bases. This CDR3 is built from 16 residues. Germline V gives CDR1 SGDLS, CDR2 YYNGEE. Trimming removed 4 bases from V and 0 bases from J; junction bases left unmatched: 6. In nucleotides, the CDR3 is TGTGCCAGCAGCTTCGGACAGGGAAGCTCTGGAAACACCATATATTTT. Translation: CASSFGQGSSGNTIYF.